These 14 T cell receptor beta chains were all obtained from the same sample, sequenced in a study of technical replicates of blood from a handful of donors (dated by TCRdb to the late 2010s). Libraries were constructed by the immunoSEQ multiplex PCR assay. As stored in TCRdb, this immuneACCESS dataset retains in-frame rearrangements with V and J assigned. A fraction of the clones does not appear; measured against another copy, unresolved V genes explain less than half of the discrepancy, and the remainder lacks a known reason. Present in this sample are approximately 75,000 clones, approximately 97% of which were seen just once. The ten largest clones take up almost 0.3% of the sample. Sequencing was performed on T cells isolated from PBMCs. These receptors originate from a human donor in good health.

The chain carries TRBV15 and TRBJ2-3; no clear D gene. Germline lookup yields CDR1 LNHNV and CDR2 YYDKDF (reference sequence). Trimming left V 3 bases short and J 0 bases short, with 7 bases between. This CDR3 region has 14 residues. The CDR3 DNA sequence: TGTGCCACCAGCAGTACCCGGAGCACAGATACGCAGTATTTT. Encoded protein: CATSSTRSTDTQYF.

The table lists this clone with a count of one. V and J are TRBV5-1 and TRBJ2-7; a weak D match, TRBD2 (5 bases). The CDR3 length is 13 residues. Trimming shortened V by 4 bases and J by 2 bases, and 10 bases separated the two germline ends. Germline CDR1 and CDR2: SGHRS and YFSETQ. The CDR3 reads CASSVTEAYEQYF. Written as DNA, the CDR3 is TGCGCCAGCAGCGTAACGGAGGCCTACGAGCAGTACTTC.

The gene calls are TRBV5-1 and TRBJ1-1; 7 nucleotides align to TRBD1. The germline CDR1 and CDR2 sequences are SGHRS and YFSETQ. The CDR3 extends over 15 amino acids. After removal of 4 bases from V and 1 base from J, the junction contained 7 bases not matched to a gene. This chain's CDR3 is CASSALQGGNTEAFF. The CDR3 DNA reads TGCGCCAGCAGCGCCCTGCAGGGGGGGAACACTGAAGCTTTCTTT. The entire variable domain, with the rest obtained from reference TRBV5-1 and TRBJ1-1, is as follows: KAGVTQTPRYLIKTRGQQVTLSCSPISGHRSVSWYQQTPGQGLQFLFEYFSETQRNKGNFPGRFSGRQFSNSRSEMNVSTLELGDSALYLCASSALQGGNTEAFFGQGTRLTVV.

This clone was recorded only once. The chain couples TRBV6-1 to TRBJ2-7, with D maybe TRBD2 (6 bases). The CDR3 covers 14 residues. In germline, CDR1 is MNHNS, CDR2 SASEGT. V lost 7 bases and J lost 4, with 17 bases in between. The CDR3 spells CASTKPGLPYEQYF. The CDR3, as DNA: TGTGCCAGCACAAAGCCGGGACTTCCGTACGAGCAGTACTTC.

This clone has just one count. As DNA, the CDR3 is TGTGCCAGTAGTATAGAGAGGGACAGGGGCGAGCAGTACTTC. Translation gives CASSIERDRGEQYF. The chain combines TRBV19 with TRBJ2-7, with 10 nucleotides matching TRBD1. The J segment lost 6 bases and the V segment lost 0 bases, leaving 2 bases of the junction unmatched. The germline gives CDR1 LNHDA, CDR2 SQIVND (reference sequence). This CDR3 is built from 14 residues. The entire variable domain, with the rest obtained from reference TRBV19 and TRBJ2-7, is as follows: DGGITQSPKYLFRKEGQNVTLSCEQNLNHDAMYWYRQDPGQGLRLIYYSQIVNDFQKGDIAEGYSVSREKKESFPLTVTSAQKNPTAFYLCASSIERDRGEQYFGPGTRLTVT.

The chain is built from TRBV19 and TRBJ1-1; D might be TRBD1 (6 bases). The V end lost 5 bases, the J end lost 6 bases, and 13 bases lay between the germline ends. The CDR3 extends over 13 amino acids. Germline CDR1 is LNHDA and CDR2 is SQIVND (reference sequence). DNA of the CDR3: TGTGCCAGTAGTCCCCGGGAGGGGGCTGAAGCTTTCTTT. Amino acid sequence: CASSPREGAEAFF.

The chain carries TRBV18 and TRBJ1-3; D gene unclear. Germline lookup yields CDR1 KGHSH and CDR2 LQKENI. V was clipped by 1 base and J by 3 bases, with 7 bases between them. The CDR3 runs to 14 residues. The CDR3 DNA reads TGTGCCAGCTCACCACTGCGGGATGGAAACACCATATATTTT. Amino acid sequence: CASSPLRDGNTIYF.

This chain uses TRBV5-6 with TRBJ1-1; TRBD1 agrees at 7 bases. The CDR3 is 12 amino acids. V shed 4 bases and J 7 bases; nucleotides not matched to a gene: 4. Per the germline V gene, CDR1 is SGHDT and CDR2 is YYEEEE. DNA for the CDR3: TGTGCCAGCAGCCAGGGGACAGATGAAGCTTTCTTT. It specifies CASSQGTDEAFF.

This clone was found once. This chain links TRBV9 with TRBJ2-3; a possible D gene is TRBD2 (6 bases). Trimming removed 2 bases from V and 2 bases from J, with 15 bases in between. The CDR3 sequence is 16 residues long. Germline V gene sequence: CDR1 SGDLS, CDR2 YYNGEE. CDR3 sequence reads: CASSVVVSGPTDTQYF. Here the CDR3 DNA reads TGTGCCAGCAGCGTGGTAGTTAGCGGTCCCACAGATACGCAGTATTTT.

This clone was recorded only once. V is TRBV14 and J is TRBJ1-3, with no clear D. The CDR3 runs 14 residues. Between the trimmed V and J ends, which lost 1 base and 2 bases, there was a span of 6 bases. Germline-derived CDR1 and CDR2 are SGHDN and FVKESK. The CDR3 sequence is CASSQGAPGNTIYF. CDR3 bases: TGTGCCAGCAGCCAAGGAGCTCCTGGAAACACCATATATTTT.

J is TRBJ2-2 and V is TRBV7-2, with no clear D. The V gene's germline CDR1 is SGHTA and CDR2 FQGNSA. The CDR3 consists of 11 residues. V lost 6 bases and J lost 5, with 4 bases in between. This chain's CDR3 is CASRTTGELFF. The CDR3 DNA sequence: TGTGCCAGCAGAACAACCGGGGAGCTGTTTTTT.

This chain connects TRBV25-1 to TRBJ1-2, with D uncertain. The ends were cut back, 4 bases at V and 6 bases at J, with 9 bases in the middle. Germline V gene sequence: CDR1 MGHDK, CDR2 SYGVNS. The CDR3 runs 12 residues. The CDR3 spells CASSVVGDGYTF. The CDR3 coding sequence is TGTGCCAGCAGTGTAGTCGGGGATGGCTACACCTTC.

The V and J genes are TRBV7-6 and TRBJ1-1; 11 positions agree with TRBD1. Losses at the gene ends were 5 bases for V and 2 bases for J; bases not matched to a gene: 1. The CDR3 runs to 14 residues. Germline V gives CDR1 SGHVS, CDR2 FNYEAQ. The CDR3 loop reads CASSGQGANTEAFF. The CDR3 region has the DNA TGTGCCAGCAGCGGACAGGGGGCAAACACTGAAGCTTTCTTT.

The genes are TRBV6-4 and TRBJ1-1; possible D gene TRBD1, 6 bases. V was pared by 6 bases and J by 6 bases, with 17 bases between. The germline V gene encodes CDR1 MRHNA and CDR2 SNTAGT. The CDR3 is 14 amino acids. CDR3 nucleotide sequence: TGTGCCAGCAGAAAACAGGGTACAGGCGCTGAAGCTTTCTTT. Protein product: CASRKQGTGAEAFF.